These 28 T cell receptor beta chains came from one sample sequenced in a study of T cell repertoires in cytomegalovirus infection. For these receptors, no antigen is known. TCRdb reprocessed the reads via MiXCR and lists one record per CDR3 protein. The data show roughly 180,000 distinct CDR3 sequences, about 20% seen once. Sequenced here: CD8+ T cells from cultured PBMCs, sampled from culture after CMV antigen stimulation. The receptors shown here come from a human donor in good health (CMV status not recorded). Some clones in this sample may be carry-over from other donors' samples.

This clonotype turned up a few times. The rearrangement joins TRBV10-3 to TRBJ2-7; D may be TRBD2 (5 bases). The V end lost 4 bases, the J end lost 2 bases, and 12 bases lay between the germline ends. The CDR3 consists of 14 residues. Per germline, CDR1 ENHRY and CDR2 SYGVKD. In DNA form, the CDR3 reads TGTGCCATCAGTGTGCCGGGATCCCCCTACGAGCAGTACTTC. Amino acid sequence: CAISVPGSPYEQYF.

The V call is TRBV4-2, the J call TRBJ1-5; possibly TRBD1 for D (5 bases). Germline V CDR1 and CDR2: LGHNA, YNFKEQ. With 0 bases removed from V and 2 bases from J, the gap between germline ends came to 23 bases. The length of the CDR3 is 20 residues. The CDR3 region has the DNA TGTGCCAGCAGCCAAGACCCCCGGTCGGGGCAAATCCCCGGCAATCAGCCCCAGCATTTT. It specifies CASSQDPRSGQIPGNQPQHF.

This clonotype was recorded a few times. The V and J genes are TRBV4-1 and TRBJ2-7; 11 nucleotides agree with TRBD1. The germline CDR1 and CDR2 sequences are MGHRA and YSYEKL. The CDR3 consists of 15 residues. Trimming cost V 3 bases and J 7 bases; bases outside gene matches: 8. The CDR3 nucleotides are TGCGCCAGCAGCCATTCCCGGGACAGGGGGTCTGAGCAGTACTTC. Its translation: CASSHSRDRGSEQYF.

The chain links TRBV11-3 to TRBJ1-3, with D uncertain. The ends were cut back, 4 bases at V and 0 bases at J, with 10 bases in the middle. Germline CDR1 SGHNT, CDR2 YENEEA. This CDR3 has 15 residues. In nucleotides, the CDR3 is TGTGCCAGCAGCTCCGGACGGAACTCTGGAAACACCATATATTTT. Protein sequence: CASSSGRNSGNTIYF.

This clonotype occurred many times. CDR3 amino acids: CASRPGQGYNEQFF. The CDR3, as DNA: TGTGCCAGCAGACCGGGACAGGGTTATAATGAGCAGTTCTTC. The chain has TRBV6-5 and TRBJ2-1; 9 bases line up with TRBD1. Germline V CDR1 and CDR2: MNHEY, SVGAGI. This CDR3 comprises 14 residues. V shed 6 bases and J 7 bases; nucleotides not matched to a gene: 7.

The rearrangement links TRBV10-2 to TRBJ2-1; D unresolved. V was shortened by 7 bases and J by 5 bases, with 15 bases between the two germline ends. This CDR3 has 14 residues. Germline lookup yields CDR1 WSHSY and CDR2 SAAADI. CDR3 loop: CASTTIALNNEQFF. The CDR3 nucleotides are TGCGCCAGCACCACCATCGCACTAAACAATGAGCAGTTCTTC.

The chain is built from TRBV19 and TRBJ1-2; D is uncertain. Between the trimmed V and J ends, which lost 0 bases and 7 bases, there was a span of 15 bases. Germline values: CDR1 LNHDA, CDR2 SQIVND (reference sequence). There are 15 residues in the CDR3. As DNA, the CDR3 is TGTGCCAGTAGTATAGATCACGGAGGCCTCCTTGGCTACACCTTC. Translating it yields CASSIDHGGLLGYTF.

This chain connects TRBV7-8 to TRBJ1-2; D uncertain. This CDR3 region has 14 residues. Germline V gives CDR1 SGHVS, CDR2 FQNEAQ. The V gene lost 1 base and the J gene lost 5 bases, with 11 bases spanning the gap. The DNA of the CDR3 is TGTGCCAGCAGCTTAGAGGTCAGGAAATATGGCTACACCTTC. The encoded protein is CASSLEVRKYGYTF.

This clonotype was observed a few times. A junction boundary mismatches the germline segment, possibly from a read error. The V and J genes are TRBV4-3 and TRBJ2-1, with 7 bases lining up with TRBD1. This CDR3 is 18 amino acids long. Per germline, CDR1 LGHNA and CDR2 YSLEER. The CDR3 nucleotides read TGCACCAGCAGCCCAGGGGGTAGCGTAAGTTCGTCCTACAATGAGCAGTTCTTC. The encoded protein is CTSSPGGSVSSSYNEQFF.

This clonotype was seen a handful of times. This rearrangement joins TRBV7-8 to TRBJ1-2; D is unclear. Germline CDR1 and CDR2: SGHVS and FQNEAQ. The V gene lost 1 base and the J gene lost 7 bases, with 4 bases spanning the gap. The CDR3 has 11 residues. The CDR3 nucleotides read TGTGCCAGCAGCTTAGGTGCTGGCTACACCTTC. Translation: CASSLGAGYTF. The full variable domain, rest sourced from reference TRBV7-8 and TRBJ1-2, is GAGVSQSPRYKVAKRGQDVALRCDPISGHVSLFWYQQALGQGPEFLTYFQNEAQLDKSGLPSDRFFAERPEGSVSTLKIQRTQQEDSAVYLCASSLGAGYTFGSGTRLTVV.

V gene TRBV11-2 combines with J gene TRBJ2-3; D assignment may be TRBD1 or TRBD2 (5 bases each). Trimming pared 4 bases from V and 0 bases from J, leaving 14 bases between. The germline CDR1 and CDR2 sequences are SGHAT and FQNNGV. The CDR3 has 16 residues. CDR3: CASSSRGRASTDTQYF. Written as DNA, the CDR3 is TGTGCCAGCAGCTCGAGGGGCAGGGCTAGCACAGATACGCAGTATTTT.

The gene calls are TRBV12-3 or TRBV12-4 and TRBJ1-5; TRBD1 might be the D (5 bases). The CDR3 runs 16 residues. Between the trimmed V and J ends, which lost 6 bases and 3 bases, there was a span of 18 bases. The CDR3 sequence: CASSPTPAGYNQPQHF. Written as DNA, the CDR3 is TGTGCCAGCAGCCCCACTCCGGCAGGGTACAATCAGCCCCAGCATTTT.

This chain uses TRBV10-3 with TRBJ1-1; D not certain. There are 13 residues in the CDR3. Germline values: CDR1 ENHRY, CDR2 SYGVKD. With 5 bases removed from V and 3 bases from J, the gap between germline ends came to 10 bases. The CDR3 spells CAISNRVDTEAFF. In DNA, the CDR3 is TGTGCCATCAGTAACCGGGTCGACACTGAAGCTTTCTTT.

This clonotype was seen a handful of times. A junction end diverges from the germline sequence, so it may reflect a read error. J is TRBJ2-1 and V is TRBV7-7; D remains ambiguous. The CDR3 runs 16 residues. The V gene's germline CDR1 is SSHAT and CDR2 FNYEAQ (reference sequence). The CDR3 region is CASSLGPGTLNNEQFF. DNA for the CDR3: TGTGCTAGCAGCTTAGGCCCGGGCACGCTCAACAATGAGCAGTTCTTC.

This clonotype has more than one count but fewer than ten. The chain combines TRBV7-8 with TRBJ2-1; 7 nucleotides align to TRBD2. With 5 bases clipped from V and 9 bases from J, the junction kept 4 bases outside the gene matches. Per the germline V gene, CDR1 is SGHVS and CDR2 is FQNEAQ. The CDR3 length is 12 residues. The DNA for the CDR3 is TGTGCCAGCAGCGGGGAGGGACTTGAGCAGTTCTTC. This codes for CASSGEGLEQFF.

This clonotype was counted between two and nine times. The rearrangement links TRBV6-2 or TRBV6-3 to TRBJ2-3, with TRBD2 matching 10 bases. The CDR3 consists of 15 residues. J gave up 2 bases and V 2 bases, and 1 base lay outside the gene matches. Germline V gives CDR1 MNHEY, CDR2 SVGEGT. This CDR3 reads CASSYSGGATDTQYF. In DNA, the CDR3 is TGTGCCAGCAGTTACAGCGGGGGGGCCACAGATACGCAGTATTTT.

V gene TRBV6-6 combines with J gene TRBJ1-4, with no clear D. Per germline, CDR1 MNHNY and CDR2 SVGAGI (reference sequence). The CDR3 has 13 amino acids. V gave up 4 bases and J gave up 3 bases, with 6 bases separating them. CDR3 residues: CASSSGSNEKLFF. For the CDR3, the DNA is TGTGCCAGCAGTTCGGGGTCTAATGAAAAACTGTTTTTT.

This clonotype was seen a handful of times. The rearrangement joins TRBV3-1 to TRBJ2-7; tentative D call: TRBD2 (6 bases). V gave up 1 base and J gave up 3 bases, with 10 bases separating them. The germline gives CDR1 LGHDT, CDR2 YNNKEL (reference sequence). This CDR3 spans 14 amino acids. CDR3 DNA sequence: TGTGCCAGCAGCCAAGGGAGGGGCAGCTACGAGCAGTACTTC. Its translation: CASSQGRGSYEQYF.

In this sample, this clonotype turned up a few times. A junction end diverges from the germline sequence, so it may reflect a read error. The gene calls are TRBV2 and TRBJ1-3; D is ambiguous. This CDR3 has 10 amino acids. Looked up from germline, CDR1 is SNHLY and CDR2 is FYNNEI. In DNA, the CDR3 is TGTGCCAGCATTGGACACACCATATATTTT. The encoded protein is CASIGHTIYF.

This clonotype was counted at least ten times. The rearrangement uses TRBV3-1 and TRBJ2-4, with 9 bases aligning to TRBD1. After removal of 0 bases from V and 0 bases from J, the junction contained 3 bases not matched to a gene. CDR3 size: 17 residues. Looked up from germline, CDR1 is LGHDT and CDR2 is YNNKEL (reference sequence). The CDR3 sequence is CASSQEQGARAKNIQYF. In nucleotides, the CDR3 is TGTGCCAGCAGCCAAGAACAGGGGGCGAGAGCCAAAAACATTCAGTACTTC.

J is TRBJ2-6 and V is TRBV12-3 or TRBV12-4, with D perhaps matching TRBD2 (5 bases). This CDR3 has 14 residues. The V end lost 7 bases, the J end lost 2 bases, and 9 bases lay between the germline ends. The CDR3 DNA reads TGTGCCAGCACTCTCGGGGCTGGGGCCAACGTCCTGACTTTC. This sequence encodes CASTLGAGANVLTF.

For this clonotype: One junction end disagrees with the germline gene, perhaps due to a read error. This chain links TRBV7-7 with TRBJ2-5; tentative D call: TRBD2 (6 bases). This CDR3 spans 16 amino acids. Looked up from germline, CDR1 is SSHAT and CDR2 is FNYEAQ (reference sequence). The CDR3 protein is CASSLGLGTEEETQYF. The CDR3 nucleotides are TGTGCTAGCAGCTTGGGGCTTGGGACTGAAGAAGAGACCCAGTACTTC.

This clonotype was counted between two and nine times. The rearrangement links TRBV4-3 to TRBJ1-1, with a tentative D call TRBD1 (5 bases). The V end lost 0 bases, the J end lost 11 bases, and 19 bases lay between the germline ends. This CDR3 contains 15 residues. CDR1 is LGHNA, CDR2 YSLEER, per germline. In DNA form, the CDR3 reads TGCGCCAGCAGCCAAGATGGGGGGAGCGAGGGGACGGCTTTCTTT. Amino acid sequence: CASSQDGGSEGTAFF.

The V and J genes are TRBV7-8 and TRBJ2-7; tentatively, D is TRBD1 (7 bases). With 8 bases removed from V and 2 bases from J, the gap between germline ends came to 16 bases. The V gene's germline CDR1 is SGHVS and CDR2 FQNEAQ. The CDR3 sequence is 14 residues long. CDR3 sequence reads: CASGRRDSPYEQYF. The CDR3 region has the DNA TGTGCCAGCGGACGGAGGGACAGTCCCTACGAGCAGTACTTC.

The chain couples TRBV6-5 to TRBJ2-7; 11 bases are a match to TRBD1. The CDR3 loop spans 15 amino acids. In germline, CDR1 is MNHEY, CDR2 SVGAGI. Trimming removed 3 bases from V and 3 bases from J; junction bases left unmatched: 4. Here the CDR3 reads CASSYQGTGGYEQYF. The CDR3 DNA is TGTGCCAGCAGTTATCAGGGGACAGGGGGCTACGAGCAGTACTTC.

This chain links TRBV9 with TRBJ1-1; unclear D gene. The V end was cut by 0 bases, the J end by 9 bases, with 12 bases between. The CDR3 has 13 amino acids. The V gene's germline CDR1 is SGDLS and CDR2 YYNGEE. CDR3 protein: CASSVEDAGKAFF. CDR3 in DNA: TGTGCCAGCAGCGTAGAAGATGCGGGTAAAGCTTTCTTT.

A few counts support this clonotype. The chain links TRBV6-2 or TRBV6-3 to TRBJ1-2, with TRBD1 as a possible D gene (6 bases). This CDR3 is 16 amino acids long. Trimming took 2 bases from V and 7 from J, leaving 20 bases between them. Per the germline V gene, CDR1 is MNHEY and CDR2 is SVGEGT. The CDR3 is CASSYQEGVDRSGYTF. The CDR3 bases are TGTGCCAGCAGTTACCAGGAGGGGGTTGATCGAAGTGGCTACACCTTC.

The sample holds a few counts of this clonotype. The rearrangement links TRBV30 to TRBJ2-3, with TRBD1 matching over 7 bases. J was trimmed by 3 bases and V by 2 bases; bases with no gene match: 11. The CDR3 runs 16 residues. Germline V CDR1 and CDR2: GTSNPN, SVGIG (reference sequence). The CDR3 region is CAWSLRRQGPTDTQYF. The DNA of the CDR3 is TGTGCCTGGAGTCTCCGAAGACAGGGCCCAACAGATACGCAGTATTTT.